The sequence of this T cell receptor (beta chain) was determined in a study of shared T cell receptors in the human thymus. Some clones are missing from TCRdb's copy, which holds only in-frame ones; the method was immunoSEQ multiplex PCR. The sample includes 700,000 or so clones, around 85% seen only once; the top ten take under 0.012%. These data were also filed under a second study, of human thymus T cells. That publication notes: Unrelated individuals reportedly shared highly overlapping thymic TCR repertoires.

The clonotype originates from a girl under three years old with a congenital heart defect. The specimen sequenced was thymocytes.

CDR3 sequence reads: CASSFFSGRPNEQFF. For the CDR3, the DNA is TGTGCCAGCAGCTTCTTCTCAGGGCGCCCCAATGAGCAGTTCTTC. V and J are TRBV5-5 and TRBJ2-1, with a weak D call TRBD1 (5 bases). V was trimmed by 2 bases and J by 6 bases, leaving 15 bases between them. This CDR3 has 15 amino acids. The germline V gene has CDR1 SGHKS and CDR2 YYEKEE (reference sequence).